Included here is one T cell receptor beta chain sequence, with context. Its target is not known. The data were obtained in a study of identical twins. Study outcomes and limitations: Excess sharing between twins was weaker in beta out-of-frame sequences.

Germline V lookup: CDR1 DFQATT, CDR2 SNEGSKA (reference sequence). Trimming removed 0 bases from V and 4 bases from J, with 13 bases in between. This CDR3 has 15 residues. TCRdb ran MiXCR on the 5' RACE reads and lists one entry per CDR3 protein. The repertoire holds 450,000 or so distinct CDR3 sequences, with 14% as singletons. This sample was shared with a second study, whose subject was yellow fever vaccine responses in identical twins.

The source material was CD4+ T cells sorted from blood. The TCR was taken from a woman aged 18-29 years in good health. The chain combines TRBV20-1 with TRBJ2-1; no firm D call. CDR3 loop: CSARDPLQAYNEQFF. In nucleotides, the CDR3 is TGCAGTGCTAGAGATCCCCTCCAGGCTTACAATGAGCAGTTCTTC.